This TCR beta chain was obtained from a study of Graves' ophthalmopathy and Graves' hyperthyroidism. RNA transcripts were the source from which TCR beta CDR3 regions were amplified. HTBI primers were employed in first-round RT-PCR, then a second-round multiplex PCR followed. TCRdb re-called the multiplex PCR reads through MiXCR, storing one row per CDR3 protein. The repertoire holds about 740,000 distinct CDR3 sequences, with 40% as singletons. The ends were cut back, 3 bases at V and 1 base at J, with 9 bases in the middle. CDR1 is DFQATT, CDR2 SNEGSKA, per germline (reference sequence). This CDR3 spans 14 amino acids. The PBMC fraction was derived from 10 ml of fresh peripheral blood. There are many counts of this clonotype.

The sequence was obtained from an adult man with Graves' ophthalmopathy. The source material was peripheral blood. This chain links TRBV20-1 with TRBJ2-2; D may be TRBD1 (5 bases). As DNA, the CDR3 is TGCAGTGCTAGTAGTCAGGGGAACACCGGGGAGCTGTTTTTT. Protein product: CSASSQGNTGELFF.